This paragraph reports one T cell receptor (beta chain). One end of the junction does not line up with germline, which may come from a read error. This sample is part of a study of tumor-infiltrating lymphocytes in primary liver carcinoma. Taking roughly 18-32 mg of unsorted bulk tissue, the authors co-extracted RNA and DNA. Using a constant-region primer together with ProtoScript II reverse transcriptase, TCR beta cDNA was made from about 500 ng of total RNA. Modified slightly, ARM-PCR produced TCR beta libraries over three nested multiplex PCR rounds. Amplification in the first two PCR rounds was performed using TRBV1-TRBV30 forward primers and a C-beta reverse primer for 10 cycles each. From the multiplex PCR reads, TCRdb called clonotypes with MiXCR, one entry per CDR3 protein. The sample holds fewer than 200,000 distinct CDR3 sequences, around 85% seen once. The germline gives CDR1 MNHNY, CDR2 SVGAGI (reference sequence). The CDR3 is made up of 14 amino acids.

The TCR was taken from a man aged 35 to 55 with primary liver carcinoma and hepatitis B virus infection. The material sequenced was tumor tissue from primary liver carcinoma. The V gene is TRBV6-6, the J gene TRBJ2-7; no reliable D call. The CDR3 DNA reads as TGTGCCAGCTGTTACTCTGGCAGGTTCGGCGAACAGTACTTC. Translated: CASCYSGRFGEQYF.